This TCR beta chain was recovered during a study of identical twins. This clonotype came up many times. V dropped 4 bases and J dropped 4 bases, with 8 bases sitting between them. The CDR3 is 11 amino acids. Germline V gives CDR1 SQVTM, CDR2 ANQGSEA. A universal primer site came from template switching; cDNA carried unique molecular identifiers. TCRdb re-analysed the 5' RACE reads in MiXCR, keeping a single row per CDR3 protein. Of about 730,000 distinct CDR3 sequences in the sample, approximately 22% were seen once. These data were also filed under a second study, of T cells expressing NK-cell markers. From that paper: With respect to HCMV, most of the eight sequenced donors were seropositive, and one was seronegative.

Sample: PBMCs. The clonotype originates from a woman aged 18-29 years in good health. The chain links TRBV29-1 to TRBJ2-7; D not resolved. CDR3 region: CSVVAAYEQYF. In DNA, the CDR3 is TGCAGCGTTGTGGCGGCGTACGAGCAGTACTTC.